The rows below give T cell receptor beta chains drawn from one sample of a study of PD-L1 blockade in urothelial cancer. Only in-frame clones appear in the TCRdb table, and some are missing; sequencing was by immunoSEQ multiplex PCR. Counted here are 15,000 to 20,000 clones, about four fifths occurring once; the ten biggest clones make up more than 1.5%. The source was PBMCs, collected around atezolizumab (anti-PD-L1) treatment. Receptors originate from a man aged 50-59 years with urothelial cancer. The CDR3 runs from the conserved cysteine through the conserved F or W. Fields, in order: V gene, J gene, D gene, clone size, CDR3 DNA, CDR3 protein. A D gene is named only where the DNA matches it firmly. The listing skips clone size in some rows; elsewhere it reads once, few, many or a size class.

>TRBV4-2|TRBJ1-2|-|few
TGTGCCAGCAGCCAAGATGAGGTCAACCGGGCTAACTATGGCTACACCTTC
CASSQDEVNRANYGYTF
>TRBV6-4|TRBJ2-3|TRBD2|medium-sized
TGTGCCAGCAGTGACGGGACTAGCGGGGGGGCAGATACGCAGTATTTT
CASSDGTSGGADTQYF
>TRBV19|TRBJ2-3|-|-
TGTGCCAGTAGTAGGTGGTTCCGCGGGACAGATACGCAGTATTTT
CASSRWFRGTDTQYF
>TRBV5-4|TRBJ2-5|TRBD2|-
TGTGCCAGCAGCTTCCGCGGGAGGAGGGAGACCCAGTACTTC
CASSFRGRRETQYF
>TRBV29-1|TRBJ2-1|TRBD2|-
TGCAGCGTTTTCGGCGGGGGGGCGAGGCAGTTCTTC
CSVFGGGARQFF
>TRBV5-1|TRBJ2-1|-|-
TGCGCCAGCAGCTTCGGGGAGCCTAACAATGAGCAGTTCTTC
CASSFGEPNNEQFF
>TRBV19|TRBJ1-1|-|-
TGTGCCAGTAGTATGGGACAGAACACTGAAGCTTTCTTT
CASSMGQNTEAFF
>TRBV6-5|TRBJ1-2|-|-
TGTGCCAGCAGTTCCGCGGGGGGGGGACCTCACGGCTACACCTTC
CASSSAGGGPHGYTF
>TRBV11-3|TRBJ2-2|-|-
TGTGCCAGCAGCTTCGGGCTAGCGCAGACCGGGGAGCTGTTTTTT
CASSFGLAQTGELFF
>TRBV2|TRBJ1-4|-|-
TGTGCCAGCAGCACACAGGGTGTCGACGAAAAACTGTTTTTT
CASSTQGVDEKLFF
>TRBV9|TRBJ1-2|TRBD1|-
TGTGCCAGCAGCCGTTCGGACAGGGATGGCTACACCTTC
CASSRSDRDGYTF
>TRBV6-1|TRBJ1-3|TRBD1|-
TGTGCCAGCAGTGGCAGGGGGCGAGGAAACACCATATATTTT
CASSGRGRGNTIYF
>TRBV9|TRBJ1-1|-|-
TGTGCCAGCAGCGTAGGCCGGACTCCGAACACTGAAGCTTTCTTT
CASSVGRTPNTEAFF
>TRBV6-1|TRBJ2-3|-|-
TGTGCCAGCTTAAGCGGGAGCACAGATACGCAGTATTTT
CASLSGSTDTQYF
>TRBV11-2|TRBJ2-1|TRBD2|-
TGTGCCAGCAGCTTAGAGGGCTGGGCTAGCGGGACGCCGCGCTACAATGAGCAGTTCTTC
CASSLEGWASGTPRYNEQFF
>TRBV4-1|TRBJ2-3|-|-
TGCGCCAGCAGCCAAGGACAGACTTACACAGATACGCAGTATTTT
CASSQGQTYTDTQYF
>TRBV10-3|TRBJ1-5|TRBD1|-
TGTGCCATCAGTGAACAGGGGGAACTCAATCAGCCCCAGCATTTT
CAISEQGELNQPQHF
>TRBV9|TRBJ2-2|-|-
TGTGCCAGCAGCGTAGAGGGCAGGGGCCTGAACACCGGGGAGCTGTTTTTT
CASSVEGRGLNTGELFF
>TRBV2|TRBJ2-2|-|-
TGTGCCAGCAGACCCGGGACCGGGGAGCTGTTTTTT
CASRPGTGELFF
>TRBV2|TRBJ2-2|TRBD1|-
TGTGCCAGCAGCGGAGGACAGGGGGGCGGGGAGCTGTTTTTT
CASSGGQGGGELFF
>TRBV5-8|TRBJ2-1|-|-
TGTGCCAGCAGCTTCAGGGCGGGGTACCCTGAGCAGTTCTTC
CASSFRAGYPEQFF
>TRBV25-1|TRBJ2-3|-|-
TGTGCCAGCAGTGAACACACAGGGCTCTCGGATACGCAGTATTTT
CASSEHTGLSDTQYF
>TRBV11-2|TRBJ2-2|TRBD2|-
TGTGCCAGCAGCTGGACTAGCGGTAGTTCCGGGGAGCTGTTTTTT
CASSWTSGSSGELFF
>TRBV5-1|TRBJ2-7|-|-
TGCGCCAGCAGCTTACGAGGGTGGGAGCAGTACTTC
CASSLRGWEQYF
>TRBV4-1|TRBJ1-2|-|-
TGCGCCAGCAGCCAAGCCCTAGGAAATAAGGGGTATGGCTACACCTTC
CASSQALGNKGYGYTF
>TRBV6-1|TRBJ1-4|-|once
TGTGCCAGCAGTCACCCCAGGGTGTGGGAACTGTTTTTT
CASSHPRVWELFF
>TRBV27|TRBJ2-1|-|-
TGTGCCAGCAGTTTACGCAATGAGCAGTTCTTC
CASSLRNEQFF
>TRBV2|TRBJ2-3|-|-
TGTGCCAGCAGTGAAGGAGGGACAGATACGCAGTATTTT
CASSEGGTDTQYF
>TRBV6-6|TRBJ2-5|-|few
TGTGCCAGCAGTTACTCGGGGGGGCGAGAGACCCAGTACTTC
CASSYSGGRETQYF
>TRBV18|TRBJ1-2|-|-
TGTGCCAGCTCCCAAGGAGGGAACTATGGCTACACCTTC
CASSQGGNYGYTF
>TRBV7-8|TRBJ1-2|-|-
TGTGCCAGCAGCCTAACAGGGAGGGGCTATGGCTACACCTTC
CASSLTGRGYGYTF
>TRBV7-9|TRBJ1-2|-|-
TGTGCCAGCAGCTTAGAGGGGGGGCGCGTCTATGGCTACACCTTC
CASSLEGGRVYGYTF
>TRBV7-9|TRBJ1-1|TRBD1|-
TGTGCCAGCAGCTTAGTAGGGGGCACGGACACTGAAGCTTTCTTT
CASSLVGGTDTEAFF
>TRBV6-6|TRBJ2-1|TRBD2|-
TGTGCCAGCAGTTACGGGACTAGCGGCAATGAGCAGTTCTTC
CASSYGTSGNEQFF
>TRBV7-8|TRBJ1-5|TRBD1|-
TGTGCCAGCAGCTTAACAGGGGGCGCGCAGCCCCAGCATTTT
CASSLTGGAQPQHF